This T cell receptor beta chain was captured by sequencing in a study of T cell responses to AZD1222 COVID-19 vaccine. Study conclusions and caveats: Females made up more of the donors, who were largely white British, and clonal diversity may have come out too low. No day 14 peak samples; only post-peak repertoires were characterized. Just a handful of people given AZD1222 tested seropositive at baseline. Unmutated variant regions are reportedly the target of nearly half of TCRs that are spike-specific.

CDR3 size: 14 residues. Germline CDR1 reads SGHRS; CDR2 reads YFSETQ. The V end lost 1 base, the J end lost 5 bases, and 9 bases lay between the germline ends. Sequencing was performed with immunoSEQ multiplex PCR; in TCRdb, only in-frame clones are kept and a portion is missing. This table has approximately 92,000 clones, 80% to 90% appearing once. In regard to this clone: The antigen is undetermined.

This chain connects TRBV5-1 to TRBJ1-4; D gene ambiguous. This specimen consisted of peripheral blood, obtained on day 0 of AZD1222 vaccination. The receptor was derived from an adult in good health. The CDR3 region has the DNA TGCGCCAGCAGCTTGCAACCTGGAAATGAAAAACTGTTTTTT. This codes for CASSLQPGNEKLFF.